The 8 T cell receptor beta chains below come from one sample, sequenced in a study of cytomegalovirus exposure and HLA in healthy donors. Sequencing used immunoSEQ multiplex PCR; TCRdb keeps in-frame clones, though not all of them. The sample consists of 150,000 to 200,000 clones, approximately 81% of them appearing once. The sample consisted of PBMCs. The receptor set was obtained from a man aged 25-45 years in good health and CMV-seropositive.

The chain recombines TRBV7-2 with TRBJ2-7, with D tentatively TRBD2 (5 bases). The CDR3 has 12 amino acids. V gave up 5 bases and J gave up 6 bases, with 11 bases separating them. Germline CDR1 reads SGHTA; CDR2 reads FQGNSA. The CDR3, as DNA: TGTGCCAGCAGCAACCGCGGACTCGAGCAGTACTTC. Its protein product is CASSNRGLEQYF.

This chain uses TRBV18 with TRBJ2-7, with TRBD1 matching over 7 bases. In germline, CDR1 is KGHSH, CDR2 LQKENI. The V segment lost 5 bases and the J segment 7 bases; nucleotides outside the gene matches: 17. CDR3 length equals 16 residues. The CDR3 reads CASSDGQDMMVREQYF. The CDR3 nucleotides are TGTGCCAGCTCAGACGGACAGGATATGATGGTTCGAGAGCAGTACTTC.

A single count supports this clone. This chain uses TRBV10-3 with TRBJ2-6, with D tentatively TRBD2 (7 bases). From germline, CDR1 is ENHRY and CDR2 SYGVKD. There are 15 residues in the CDR3. Trimming removed 5 bases from V and 2 bases from J, with 10 bases in between. The CDR3 spells CAISPGGPGANVLTF. CDR3 DNA sequence: TGTGCCATCAGTCCGGGGGGCCCTGGGGCCAACGTCCTGACTTTC.

The chain is built from TRBV6-7 and TRBJ1-2; TRBD1 matches at 7 bases. TRBV6-7 is noted as an ORF with a role that remains uncertain. V lost 2 bases to trimming and J lost 3 bases; unmatched junction nucleotides: 9. The CDR3 spans 16 residues. CDR3 DNA: TGTGCCAGCAGTTACCTGGACAGGTTTTCGGACTATGGCTACACCTTC. It translates to CASSYLDRFSDYGYTF.

This clone showed up just a few times. The V gene is TRBV30, the J gene TRBJ1-1, with D maybe TRBD1 (6 bases). Germline V gene sequence: CDR1 GTSNPN, CDR2 SVGIG (reference sequence). V shed 0 bases and J shed 10 bases, with 12 bases lying between them. CDR3 length equals 12 residues. In nucleotides, the CDR3 is TGTGCCTGGAGTGTGACAGGTGGCTCAGCTTTCTTT. This encodes CAWSVTGGSAFF. The variable domain in full, with the rest retrieved from reference TRBV30 and TRBJ1-1, is SQTIHQWPATLVQPVGSPLSLECTVEGTSNPNLYWYRQAAGRGLQLLFYSVGIGQISSEVPQNLSASRPQDRQFILSSKKLLLSDSGFYLCAWSVTGGSAFFGQGTRLTVV.

The chain employs TRBV5-1 and TRBJ2-7; TRBD1 matches 8 bases. This CDR3 contains 15 residues. Germline assignment: CDR1 SGHRS and CDR2 YFSETQ. Unmatched junction bases numbered 8, after V lost 3 bases and J lost 3 bases. The DNA for the CDR3 is TGCGCCAGCAGCTCTCGTGACAGGGGTGGCTACGAGCAGTACTTC. This gives the protein CASSSRDRGGYEQYF.

The rearrangement links TRBV7-6 to TRBJ2-3, with 13 bases that match TRBD2. This CDR3 region has 18 residues. The germline V gene has CDR1 SGHVS and CDR2 FNYEAQ. V was clipped by 3 bases and J by 2 bases; unmatched bases: 8. The CDR3 loop reads CASSLNPGLAGITDTQYF. In nucleotides, the CDR3 is TGTGCCAGCAGCTTGAACCCGGGACTAGCGGGAATCACAGATACGCAGTATTTT.

This rearrangement joins TRBV4-2 to TRBJ2-1, with 10 nucleotides matching TRBD2. Per the germline V gene, CDR1 is LGHNA and CDR2 is YNFKEQ. CDR3 length: 15 amino acids. Losses at the gene ends were 4 bases for V and 3 bases for J; bases not matched to a gene: 3. This chain's CDR3 is CASSPLAGDYNEQFF. The CDR3 region has the DNA TGTGCCAGCAGCCCGCTAGCGGGAGACTACAATGAGCAGTTCTTC.